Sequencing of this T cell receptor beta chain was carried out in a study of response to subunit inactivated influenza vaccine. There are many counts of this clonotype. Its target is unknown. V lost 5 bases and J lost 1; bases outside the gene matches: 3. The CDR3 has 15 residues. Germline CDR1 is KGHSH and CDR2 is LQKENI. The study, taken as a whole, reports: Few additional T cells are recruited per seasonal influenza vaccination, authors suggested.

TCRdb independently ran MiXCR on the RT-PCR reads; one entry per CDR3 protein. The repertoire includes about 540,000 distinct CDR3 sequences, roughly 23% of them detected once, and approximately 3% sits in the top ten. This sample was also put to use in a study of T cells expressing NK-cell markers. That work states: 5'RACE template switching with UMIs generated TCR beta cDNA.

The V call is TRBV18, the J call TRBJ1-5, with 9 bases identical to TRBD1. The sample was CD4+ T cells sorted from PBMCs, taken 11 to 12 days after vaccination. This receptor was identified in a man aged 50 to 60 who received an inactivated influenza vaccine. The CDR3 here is CASSGDRASNQPQHF. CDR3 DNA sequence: TGTGCCAGCTCAGGGGACAGGGCAAGCAATCAGCCCCAGCATTTT. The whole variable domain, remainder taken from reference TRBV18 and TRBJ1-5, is NAGVMQNPRHLVRRRGQEARLRCSPMKGHSHVYWYRQLPEEGLKFMVYLQKENIIDESGMPKERFSAEFPKEGPSILRIQQVVRGDSAAYFCASSGDRASNQPQHFGDGTRLSIL.